The 10 T cell receptor beta chains given below trace back to one sample, sequenced in a study of T cell responses to AZD1222 COVID-19 vaccine. The assay was immunoSEQ multiplex PCR, and TCRdb's table has in-frame clones only and misses some. The sample includes 50,000 to 65,000 clones, about 89% of them seen just once. Sequenced material: peripheral blood, taken 28 days after the second dose of the MenACWY control vaccine. The receptors were sampled from an adult who received the MenACWY meningococcal vaccine as a control.

The V and J genes are TRBV9 and TRBJ1-5; D is uncertain. V was pared by 0 bases and J by 0 bases, with 7 bases between. CDR1 is SGDLS, CDR2 YYNGEE, per germline. The CDR3 totals 15 residues. The CDR3, as DNA: TGTGCCAGCAGCGTAGGAGGGAGTAGCAATCAGCCCCAGCATTTT. Translating gives CASSVGGSSNQPQHF.

The sample holds one count of this clone. V is TRBV9 and J is TRBJ2-5; D might be TRBD2 (5 bases). With 4 bases removed from V and 5 bases from J, the gap between germline ends came to 12 bases. The CDR3 runs to 13 residues. CDR1 SGDLS and CDR2 YYNGEE come from the germline V gene. This chain's CDR3 is CASSPSSLETQYF. The CDR3 DNA follows: TGTGCCAGCAGCCCATCTAGCTTGGAGACCCAGTACTTC.

CDR3 loop: CASSLVWDPGNTIYF. The CDR3, as DNA: TGTGCCAGCAGCTTGGTGTGGGACCCTGGAAACACCATATATTTT. The chain employs TRBV5-4 and TRBJ1-3, with TRBD1 as a possible D gene (5 bases). Per the germline V gene, CDR1 is SGHNT and CDR2 is YYREEE (reference sequence). Trimming left V 0 bases short and J 2 bases short, with 9 bases between. The length of the CDR3 is 15 residues.

V and J are TRBV27 and TRBJ2-4; TRBD2 aligns across 7 bases. The V gene's germline CDR1 is MNHEY and CDR2 SMNVEV (reference sequence). The V gene end was trimmed by 10 bases and the J gene end by 0 bases; junction bases not matched to a gene: 9. The CDR3 covers 15 residues. CDR3 sequence: CATKEAGLAKNIQYF. The CDR3 region has the DNA TGTGCCACCAAAGAAGCGGGACTAGCCAAAAACATTCAGTACTTC.

The chain's CDR3 is CASSSLRGDTQYF. The CDR3 nucleotides are TGTGCCAGCAGCTCTCTGAGGGGTGATACGCAGTATTTT. The chain links TRBV7-6 to TRBJ2-3; D possibly uses TRBD1 or TRBD2 (5 bases each). In germline, CDR1 is SGHVS, CDR2 FNYEAQ. This CDR3 spans 13 amino acids. V was shortened by 4 bases and J by 6 bases, with 11 bases between the two germline ends.

DNA of the CDR3: TGTGCTAGTGGTAGCGAGAAGGTGAACACTGAAGCTTTCTTT. Protein product: CASGSEKVNTEAFF. This chain joins TRBV12-5 and TRBJ1-1; D is unresolved. The length of the CDR3 is 14 residues. Trimming shortened V by 5 bases and J by 0 bases, and 10 bases separated the two germline ends. The V gene's germline CDR1 is LGHNT and CDR2 FRNRAP.

In this sample, this clone turned up a few times. The chain combines TRBV19 with TRBJ1-5; a weak D match, TRBD1 (5 bases). Trimming removed 11 bases at V and 1 base at J, with 15 bases between. This CDR3 comprises 14 residues. The germline V gene encodes CDR1 LNHDA and CDR2 SQIVND (reference sequence). The CDR3 region has the DNA TGTGCCGTGAGTCAGGGTTGGAGCAATCAGCCCCAGCATTTT. Translation gives CAVSQGWSNQPQHF.

This chain connects TRBV5-1 to TRBJ2-3, with no clear D. V gave up 5 bases and J gave up 6 bases, with 7 bases separating them. Per the germline V gene, CDR1 is SGHRS and CDR2 is YFSETQ. The CDR3 is 11 amino acids. For the CDR3, the DNA is TGCGCCAGCAGTATGGAGGATACGCAGTATTTT. It codes for CASSMEDTQYF.

This chain connects TRBV11-2 to TRBJ2-7; TRBD1 agrees at 7 bases. The CDR3 runs 16 residues. Germline V gene sequence: CDR1 SGHAT, CDR2 FQNNGV. Trimming at V came to 0 bases and at J to 7 bases, leaving 12 bases not matched to a gene. CDR3 residues: CASSLDLGTGAREQYF. Here the CDR3 DNA reads TGTGCCAGCAGCTTAGATCTAGGTACAGGGGCTCGAGAGCAGTACTTC.

The chain has TRBV28 and TRBJ1-2, with D uncertain. CDR3 size: 14 residues. The V and J ends lost 4 bases and 4 bases respectively, with 13 bases between them. CDR1 is MDHEN, CDR2 SYDVKM, per germline. CDR3 DNA: TGTGCCAGCAGTTACGGTTCTTCTTTCTATGGCTACACCTTC. Translation: CASSYGSSFYGYTF.